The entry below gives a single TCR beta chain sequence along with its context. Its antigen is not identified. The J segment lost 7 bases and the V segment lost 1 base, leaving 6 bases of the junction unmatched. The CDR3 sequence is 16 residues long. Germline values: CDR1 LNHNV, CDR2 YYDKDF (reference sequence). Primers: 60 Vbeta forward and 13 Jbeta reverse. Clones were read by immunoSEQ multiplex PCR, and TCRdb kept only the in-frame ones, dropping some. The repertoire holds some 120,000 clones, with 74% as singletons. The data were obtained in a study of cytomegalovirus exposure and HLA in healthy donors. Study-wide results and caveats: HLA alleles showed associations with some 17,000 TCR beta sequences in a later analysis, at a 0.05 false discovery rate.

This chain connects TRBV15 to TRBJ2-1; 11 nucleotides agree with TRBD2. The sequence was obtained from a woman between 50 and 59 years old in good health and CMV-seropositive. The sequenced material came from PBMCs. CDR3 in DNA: TGTGCCACCAGCAGAGGGGGGACTAGCGGCTCGAATGAGCAGTTCTTC. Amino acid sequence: CATSRGGTSGSNEQFF.